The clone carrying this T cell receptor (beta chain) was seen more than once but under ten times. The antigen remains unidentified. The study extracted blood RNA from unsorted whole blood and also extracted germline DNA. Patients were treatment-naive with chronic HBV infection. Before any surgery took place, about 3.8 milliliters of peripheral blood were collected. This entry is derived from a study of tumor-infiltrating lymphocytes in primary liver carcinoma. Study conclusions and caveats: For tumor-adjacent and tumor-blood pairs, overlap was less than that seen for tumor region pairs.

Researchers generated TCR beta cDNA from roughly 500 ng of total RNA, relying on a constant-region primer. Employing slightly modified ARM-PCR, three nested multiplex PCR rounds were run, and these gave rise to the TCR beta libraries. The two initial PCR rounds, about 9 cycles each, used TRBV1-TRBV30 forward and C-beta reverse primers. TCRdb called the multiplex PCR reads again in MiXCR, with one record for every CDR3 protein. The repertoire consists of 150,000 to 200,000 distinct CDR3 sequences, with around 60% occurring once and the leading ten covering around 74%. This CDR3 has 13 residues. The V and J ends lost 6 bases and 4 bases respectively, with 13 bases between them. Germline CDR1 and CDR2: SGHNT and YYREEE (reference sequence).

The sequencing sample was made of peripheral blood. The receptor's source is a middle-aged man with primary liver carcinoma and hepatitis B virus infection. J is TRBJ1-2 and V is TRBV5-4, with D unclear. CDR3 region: CASTLLGGYGYTF. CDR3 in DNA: TGTGCCAGCACCCTCCTCGGAGGCTATGGCTACACCTTC.